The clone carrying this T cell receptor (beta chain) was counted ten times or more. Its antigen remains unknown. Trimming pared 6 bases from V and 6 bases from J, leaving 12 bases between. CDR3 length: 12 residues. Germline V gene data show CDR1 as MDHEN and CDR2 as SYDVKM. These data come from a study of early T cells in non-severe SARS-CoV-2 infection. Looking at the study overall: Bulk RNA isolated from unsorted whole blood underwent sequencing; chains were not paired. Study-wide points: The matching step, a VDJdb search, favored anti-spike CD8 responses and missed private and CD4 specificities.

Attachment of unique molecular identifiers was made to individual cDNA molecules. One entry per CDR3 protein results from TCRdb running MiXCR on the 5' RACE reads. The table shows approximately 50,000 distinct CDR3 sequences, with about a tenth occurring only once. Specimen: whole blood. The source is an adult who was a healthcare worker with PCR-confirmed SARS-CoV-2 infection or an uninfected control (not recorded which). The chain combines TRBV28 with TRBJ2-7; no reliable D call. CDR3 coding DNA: TGTGCCAGCAGCCACCGCCCCGGCGAGCAGTACTTC. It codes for CASSHRPGEQYF.